This T cell receptor beta chain appears in the sequencing data of a study of radiation and T cells in renal cell carcinoma. Using immunoSEQ multiplex PCR, the repertoire was profiled, and TCRdb retains in-frame clones only, with some absent. The data contain around 140,000 clones, less than 90% of them seen just once; the ten biggest clones take up under 30%. Trimming pared 0 bases from V and 4 bases from J, leaving 2 bases between. Germline V lookup: CDR1 SGHDT, CDR2 YYEEEE. The CDR3 has 13 residues. Study-level findings and limits: Without pretreatment biopsies, baseline tumor clonotype presence was undetermined. In blood, top tumor clones expanded by 2 weeks, shrinking by 4.

As to time point: baseline pretreatment blood. Documented treatment: 15 Gy SBRT to primary tumor, nephrectomy 4 weeks later. Blood was sampled at baseline, 2 weeks and 4 weeks after SBRT. To note about this clone: Its antigen is not identified.

This TCR came from a woman aged 50 to 60 with renal cell carcinoma. V and J are TRBV5-6 and TRBJ1-6; D unclear. The sample was blood, taken from a patient whose treatment included radiotherapy and nephrectomy. The CDR3 protein is CASSLDYNSPLHF. CDR3 nucleotide sequence: TGTGCCAGCAGCTTGGATTATAATTCACCCCTCCACTTT.